This T cell receptor (beta chain) was captured in a study of OX40 agonist ivuxolimab in advanced cancers. Regarding this clone: Its target is not known.

Per germline, CDR1 SGHAT and CDR2 FQNNGV. The CDR3 runs to 16 residues. V was clipped by 5 bases and J by 1 base; unmatched bases: 4. TCRdb's copy holds only in-frame clones and misses some; the assay was immunoSEQ multiplex PCR. In the table there are about 38,000 clones, roughly nine tenths of which are singletons. Study-level findings and limits: There were, on average, more expanded clones in CD8+ T cells than in CD4+.

This sequence originates from an adult with an advanced solid tumor such as melanoma, head and neck, liver or kidney cancer. The chain has TRBV11-2 and TRBJ2-5; 13 nucleotides align to TRBD2. The sample consisted of CD4+ or CD8+ T cells sorted from blood, taken in a trial of the OX40 agonist ivuxolimab. CDR3 DNA sequence: TGTGCCAGCAGCACCGGGACTAGCGGGGCCCAAGAGACCCAGTACTTC. Its protein is CASSTGTSGAQETQYF.